The next 4 T cell receptor beta chains were all read from a single sample in a study of blood T cells in healthy people across ages. Combining a sample-barcoded 5' primer with a J-beta primer mix, a second PCR ran for roughly 7 to 11 cycles. Via MiXCR, TCRdb re-called the 5' RACE reads, giving one row per CDR3 protein. The sample has approximately 2,000,000 distinct CDR3 sequences, 30% to 40% seen once. The sequencing input was blood. Source of these receptors: a human donor in good health.

This clonotype was counted only a few times. CDR3 sequence: CASSQGTGDRGAFF. The CDR3 bases are TGTGCCAGCAGCCAGGGGACAGGGGACCGTGGAGCTTTCTTT. V is TRBV4-2 and J is TRBJ1-1, with 10 bases that match TRBD1. Unmatched junction bases numbered 8, after V lost 3 bases and J lost 10 bases. Looked up from germline, CDR1 is LGHNA and CDR2 is YNFKEQ. This CDR3 spans 14 amino acids.

This chain uses TRBV7-9 with TRBJ2-3; no clear D gene. The V gene lost 5 bases and the J gene lost 3 bases, with 9 bases spanning the gap. The CDR3 covers 13 residues. CDR1 and CDR2 from the germline V gene are SEHNR and FQNEAQ (reference sequence). DNA for the CDR3: TGTGCCAGCAGCCCCGTTTGGACAGATACGCAGTATTTT. As protein: CASSPVWTDTQYF. Looking up the rest from reference TRBV7-9 and TRBJ2-3 gives the full variable domain: DTGVSQNPRHKITKRGQNVTFRCDPISEHNRLYWYRQTLGQGPEFLTYFQNEAQLEKSRLLSDRFSAERPKGSFSTLEIQRTEQGDSAMYLCASSPVWTDTQYFGPGTRLTVL.

The chain links TRBV11-2 to TRBJ1-1, with 8 bases fitting TRBD1. V lost 1 base and J lost 2; bases outside the gene matches: 15. CDR1 and CDR2 from the germline V gene are SGHAT and FQNNGV. This CDR3 region has 19 residues. The CDR3 loop reads CASSLGRWLTGDLNTEAFF. CDR3 nucleotides: TGTGCCAGCAGCTTAGGGCGCTGGTTGACAGGGGACCTAAACACTGAAGCTTTCTTT.

The chain has TRBV12-3 or TRBV12-4 and TRBJ1-2, with 9 bases lining up with TRBD1. The CDR3 loop spans 13 amino acids. Trimming at V came to 5 bases and at J to 8 bases, leaving 6 bases not matched to a gene. The CDR3 nucleotides read TGTGCCAGCAGTCGTTACAGGGGGCACGGCTACACCTTC. It is translated as CASSRYRGHGYTF.